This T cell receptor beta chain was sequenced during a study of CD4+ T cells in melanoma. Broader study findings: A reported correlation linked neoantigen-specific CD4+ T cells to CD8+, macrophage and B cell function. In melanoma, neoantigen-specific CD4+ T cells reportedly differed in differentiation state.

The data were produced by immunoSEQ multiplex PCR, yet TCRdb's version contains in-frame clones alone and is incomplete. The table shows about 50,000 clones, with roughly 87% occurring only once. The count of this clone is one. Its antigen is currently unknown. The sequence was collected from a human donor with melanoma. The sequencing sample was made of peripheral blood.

The CDR3 sequence: CAISAGLAGGPNEQFF. Here the CDR3 DNA reads TGTGCCATCAGTGCAGGACTAGCGGGGGGGCCTAATGAGCAGTTCTTC. The rearrangement links TRBV10-3 to TRBJ2-1; 15 nucleotides match TRBD2. CDR1 ENHRY and CDR2 SYGVKD come from the germline V gene. V shed 4 bases and J 7 bases; nucleotides not matched to a gene: 5. The CDR3 is 16 amino acids.